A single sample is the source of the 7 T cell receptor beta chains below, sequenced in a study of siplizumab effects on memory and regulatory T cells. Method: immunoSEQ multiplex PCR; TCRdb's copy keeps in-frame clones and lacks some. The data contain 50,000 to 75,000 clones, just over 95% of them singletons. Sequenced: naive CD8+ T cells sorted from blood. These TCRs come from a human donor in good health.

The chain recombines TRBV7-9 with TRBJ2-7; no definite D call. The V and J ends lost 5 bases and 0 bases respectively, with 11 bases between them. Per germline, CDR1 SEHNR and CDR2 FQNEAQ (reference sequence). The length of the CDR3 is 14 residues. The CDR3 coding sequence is TGTGCCAGCAGCCCGGTTACCGACTCCTACGAGCAGTACTTC. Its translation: CASSPVTDSYEQYF.

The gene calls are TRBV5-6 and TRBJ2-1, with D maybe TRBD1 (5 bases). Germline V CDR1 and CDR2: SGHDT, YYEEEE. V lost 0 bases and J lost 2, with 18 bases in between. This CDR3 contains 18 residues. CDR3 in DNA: TGTGCCAGCAGCTTGGCCAGTGTATCACAGGTAGCCTACAATGAGCAGTTCTTC. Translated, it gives CASSLASVSQVAYNEQFF.

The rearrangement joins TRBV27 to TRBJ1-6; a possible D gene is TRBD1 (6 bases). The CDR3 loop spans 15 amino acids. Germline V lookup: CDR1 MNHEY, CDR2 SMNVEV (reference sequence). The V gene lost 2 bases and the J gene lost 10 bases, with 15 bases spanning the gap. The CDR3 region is CASSLTGTPGSPLHF. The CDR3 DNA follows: TGTGCCAGCAGTTTAACCGGGACACCGGGGTCACCCCTCCACTTT.

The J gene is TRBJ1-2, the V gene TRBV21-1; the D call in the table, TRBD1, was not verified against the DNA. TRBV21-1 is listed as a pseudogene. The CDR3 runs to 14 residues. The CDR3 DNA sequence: TGTGCCAGCACCTTTTCGACAGTGGGGAATGGCTACACCTTC. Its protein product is CASTFSTVGNGYTF.

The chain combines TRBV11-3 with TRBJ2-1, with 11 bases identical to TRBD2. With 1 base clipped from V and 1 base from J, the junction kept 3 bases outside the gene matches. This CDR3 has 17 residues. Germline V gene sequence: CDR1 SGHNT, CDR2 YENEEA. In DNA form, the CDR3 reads TGTGCCAGCAGCTTAGGTATAGCGGGGGGGTCCTACAATGAGCAGTTCTTC. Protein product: CASSLGIAGGSYNEQFF. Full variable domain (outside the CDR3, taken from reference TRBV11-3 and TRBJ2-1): EAGVVQSPRYKIIEKKQPVAFWCNPISGHNTLYWYLQNLGQGPELLIRYENEEAVDDSQLPKDRFSAERLKGVDSTLKIQPAELGDSAVYLCASSLGIAGGSYNEQFFGPGTRLTVL.

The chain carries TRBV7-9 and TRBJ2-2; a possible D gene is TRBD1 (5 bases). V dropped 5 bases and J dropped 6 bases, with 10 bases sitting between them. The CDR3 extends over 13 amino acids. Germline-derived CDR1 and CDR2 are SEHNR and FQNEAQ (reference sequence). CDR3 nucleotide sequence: TGTGCCAGCAGCCATGGACAATCCGGGGAGCTGTTTTTT. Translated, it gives CASSHGQSGELFF.

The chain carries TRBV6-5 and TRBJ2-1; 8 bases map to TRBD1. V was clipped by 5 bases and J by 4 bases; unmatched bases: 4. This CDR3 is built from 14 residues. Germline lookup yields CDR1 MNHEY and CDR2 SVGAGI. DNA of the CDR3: TGTGCCAGCAGTCAGGGGGCGGGATACAATGAGCAGTTCTTC. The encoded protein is CASSQGAGYNEQFF.